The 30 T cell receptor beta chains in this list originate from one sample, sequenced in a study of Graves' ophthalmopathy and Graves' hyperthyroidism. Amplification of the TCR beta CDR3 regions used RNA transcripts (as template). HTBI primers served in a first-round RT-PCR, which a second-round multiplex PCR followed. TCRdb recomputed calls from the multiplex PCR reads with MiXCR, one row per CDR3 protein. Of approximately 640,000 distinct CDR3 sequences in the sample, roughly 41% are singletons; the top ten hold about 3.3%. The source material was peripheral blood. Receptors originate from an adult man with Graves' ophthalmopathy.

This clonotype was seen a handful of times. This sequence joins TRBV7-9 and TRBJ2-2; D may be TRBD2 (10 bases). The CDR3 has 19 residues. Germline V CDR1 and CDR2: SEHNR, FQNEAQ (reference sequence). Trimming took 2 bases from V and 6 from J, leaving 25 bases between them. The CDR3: CASSLRDRDGLAVPGELFF. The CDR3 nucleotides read TGTGCCAGCAGCTTAAGGGACAGGGATGGACTAGCGGTGCCCGGGGAGCTGTTTTTT.

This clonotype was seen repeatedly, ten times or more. The CDR3 DNA sequence: TGTGCCAGCAGCCTAGATCAGAGGATGACGGAGACCCAGTACTTC. Its protein product is CASSLDQRMTETQYF. The rearrangement links TRBV7-9 to TRBJ2-5, with unresolved D. CDR1 and CDR2 (germline): SEHNR, FQNEAQ (reference sequence). Trimming removed 5 bases at V and 5 bases at J, with 18 bases between. The CDR3 runs 15 residues.

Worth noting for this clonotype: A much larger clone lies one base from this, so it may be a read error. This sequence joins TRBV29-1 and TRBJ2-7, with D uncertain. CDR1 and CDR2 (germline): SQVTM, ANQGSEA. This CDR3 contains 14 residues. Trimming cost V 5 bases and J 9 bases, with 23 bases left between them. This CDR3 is CSVKGVGTPSVQYF. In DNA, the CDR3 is TGCAGCGTTAAAGGTGTCGGCACTCCGAGCGTGCAGTACTTC.

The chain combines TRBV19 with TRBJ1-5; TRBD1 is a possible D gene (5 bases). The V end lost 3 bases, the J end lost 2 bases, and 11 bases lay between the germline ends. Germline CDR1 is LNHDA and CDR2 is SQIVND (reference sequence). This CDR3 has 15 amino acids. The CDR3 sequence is CASSIIGARNQPQHF. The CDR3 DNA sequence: TGTGCCAGTAGTATTATAGGGGCCCGCAATCAGCCCCAGCATTTT.

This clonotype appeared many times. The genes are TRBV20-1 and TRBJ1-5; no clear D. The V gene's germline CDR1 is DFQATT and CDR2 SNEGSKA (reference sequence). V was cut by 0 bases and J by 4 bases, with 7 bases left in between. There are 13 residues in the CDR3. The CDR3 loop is CSARETGNQPQHF. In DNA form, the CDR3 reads TGCAGTGCTAGAGAGACTGGGAATCAGCCCCAGCATTTT.

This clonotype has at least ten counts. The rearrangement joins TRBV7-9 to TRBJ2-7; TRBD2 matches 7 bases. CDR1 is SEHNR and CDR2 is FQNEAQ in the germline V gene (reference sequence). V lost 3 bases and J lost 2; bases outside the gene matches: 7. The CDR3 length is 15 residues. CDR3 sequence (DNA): TGTGCCAGCAGCTTCCCTAGCGGATCCGCCTACGAGCAGTACTTC. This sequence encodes CASSFPSGSAYEQYF.

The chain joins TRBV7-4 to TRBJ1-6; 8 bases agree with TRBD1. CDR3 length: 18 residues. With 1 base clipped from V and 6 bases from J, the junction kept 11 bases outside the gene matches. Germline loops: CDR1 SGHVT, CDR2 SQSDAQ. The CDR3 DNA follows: TGTGCCAGCAGCTTAGGCAATCTAGGACAGGGAGGTAATTCACCCCTCCACTTT. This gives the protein CASSLGNLGQGGNSPLHF.

For the CDR3, the DNA is TGCAGTGCCAGCAGTCCGGACTCCTACTACGAGCAGTACTTC. It codes for CSASSPDSYYEQYF. The V gene is TRBV20-1, the J gene TRBJ2-7, with TRBD2 as a possible D gene (5 bases). The CDR3 extends over 14 amino acids. Germline loops: CDR1 DFQATT, CDR2 SNEGSKA (reference sequence). The V and J ends lost 6 bases and 3 bases respectively, with 18 bases between them.

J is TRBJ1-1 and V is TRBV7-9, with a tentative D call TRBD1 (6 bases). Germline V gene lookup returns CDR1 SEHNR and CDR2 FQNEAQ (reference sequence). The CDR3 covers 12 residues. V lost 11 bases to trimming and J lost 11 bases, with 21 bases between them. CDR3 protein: CAWRQETLSAFF. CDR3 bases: TGTGCCTGGAGACAGGAGACTTTGAGCGCTTTCTTT.

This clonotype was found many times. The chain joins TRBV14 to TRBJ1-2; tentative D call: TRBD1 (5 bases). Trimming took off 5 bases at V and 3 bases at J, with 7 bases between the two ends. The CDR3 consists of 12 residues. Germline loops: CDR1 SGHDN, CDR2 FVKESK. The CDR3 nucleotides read TGTGCCAGCAGCGACAGATACTATGGCTACACCTTC. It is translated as CASSDRYYGYTF.

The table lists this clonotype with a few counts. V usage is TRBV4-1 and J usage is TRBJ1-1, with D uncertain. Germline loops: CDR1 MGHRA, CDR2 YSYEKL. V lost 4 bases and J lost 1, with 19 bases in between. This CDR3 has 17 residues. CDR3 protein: CASSRESYGTSNTEAFF. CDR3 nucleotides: TGCGCCAGCAGCCGAGAAAGTTACGGAACATCGAACACTGAAGCTTTCTTT.

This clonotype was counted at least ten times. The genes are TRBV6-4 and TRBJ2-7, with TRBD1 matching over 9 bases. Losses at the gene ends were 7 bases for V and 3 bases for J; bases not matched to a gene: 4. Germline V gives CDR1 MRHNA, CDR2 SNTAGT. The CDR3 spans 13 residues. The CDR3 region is CASKLDRGYEQYF. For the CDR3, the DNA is TGTGCCAGCAAACTGGACAGGGGCTACGAGCAGTACTTC.

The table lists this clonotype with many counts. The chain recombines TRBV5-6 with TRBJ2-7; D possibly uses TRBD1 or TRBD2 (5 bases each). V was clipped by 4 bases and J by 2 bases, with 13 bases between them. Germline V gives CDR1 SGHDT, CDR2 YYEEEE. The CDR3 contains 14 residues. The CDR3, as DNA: TGTGCCAGCAGCGACACTAGAGGGGCCTACGAGCAGTACTTC. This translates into CASSDTRGAYEQYF.

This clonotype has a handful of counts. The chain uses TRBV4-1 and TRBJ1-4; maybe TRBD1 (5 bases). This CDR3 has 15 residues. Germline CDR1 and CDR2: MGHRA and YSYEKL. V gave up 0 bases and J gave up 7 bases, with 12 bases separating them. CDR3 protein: CASSQDGAGTEKLFF. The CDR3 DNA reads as TGCGCCAGCAGCCAAGATGGGGCAGGGACTGAAAAACTGTTTTTT.

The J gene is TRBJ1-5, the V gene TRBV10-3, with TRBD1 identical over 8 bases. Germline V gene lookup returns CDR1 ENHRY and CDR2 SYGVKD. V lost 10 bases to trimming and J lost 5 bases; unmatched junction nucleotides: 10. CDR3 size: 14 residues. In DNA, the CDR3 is TGTGCCAGCAGCCCGACAGGGGTGGATCAGCCCCAGCATTTT. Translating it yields CASSPTGVDQPQHF.

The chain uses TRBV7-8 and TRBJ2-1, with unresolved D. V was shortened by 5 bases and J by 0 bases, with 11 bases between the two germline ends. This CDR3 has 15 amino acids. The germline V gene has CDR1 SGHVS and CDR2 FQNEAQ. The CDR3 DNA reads TGTGCCAGCAGCGTGGGCCTTAGCTCCTACAATGAGCAGTTCTTC. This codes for CASSVGLSSYNEQFF.

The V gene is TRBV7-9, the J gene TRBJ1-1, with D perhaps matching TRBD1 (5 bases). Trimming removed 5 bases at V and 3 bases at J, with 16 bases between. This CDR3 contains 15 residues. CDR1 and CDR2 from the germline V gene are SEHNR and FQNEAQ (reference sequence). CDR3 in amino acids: CASSVRLRVDTEAFF. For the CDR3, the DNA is TGTGCCAGCAGCGTGAGGCTCAGGGTGGACACTGAAGCTTTCTTT.

The CDR3 DNA sequence: TGCGCCAGCAGCCGTGTCGACAGCGCCTACGAGCAGTACTTC. Protein: CASSRVDSAYEQYF. The J gene is TRBJ2-7, the V gene TRBV5-1, with D possibly TRBD1 on 5 matching bases. Per the germline V gene, CDR1 is SGHRS and CDR2 is YFSETQ. Trimming left V 4 bases short and J 2 bases short, with 13 bases between. The CDR3 loop spans 14 amino acids.

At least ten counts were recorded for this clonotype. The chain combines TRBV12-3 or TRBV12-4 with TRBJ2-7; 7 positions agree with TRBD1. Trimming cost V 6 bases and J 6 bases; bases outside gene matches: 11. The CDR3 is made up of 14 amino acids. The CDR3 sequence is CASRIWDSLSEQYF. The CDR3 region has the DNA TGTGCCAGCAGGATATGGGACAGCTTATCCGAGCAGTACTTC.

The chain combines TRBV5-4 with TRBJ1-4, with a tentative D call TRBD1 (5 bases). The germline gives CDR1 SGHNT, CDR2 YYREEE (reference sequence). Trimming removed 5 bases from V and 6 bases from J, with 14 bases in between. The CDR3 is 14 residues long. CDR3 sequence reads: CASSLRDGDEKLFF. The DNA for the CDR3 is TGTGCCAGCAGTCTCCGGGACGGCGATGAAAAACTGTTTTTT.

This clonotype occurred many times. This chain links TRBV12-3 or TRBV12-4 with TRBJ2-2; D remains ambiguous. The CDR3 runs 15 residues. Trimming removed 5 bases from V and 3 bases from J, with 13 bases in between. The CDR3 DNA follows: TGTGCCAGCAGTCGGTCCCCCCGGGACACCGGGGAGCTGTTTTTT. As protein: CASSRSPRDTGELFF.

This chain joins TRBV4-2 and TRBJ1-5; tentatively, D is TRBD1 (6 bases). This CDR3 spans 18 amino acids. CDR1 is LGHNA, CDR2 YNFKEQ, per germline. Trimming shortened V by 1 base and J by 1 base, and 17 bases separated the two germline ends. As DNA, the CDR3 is TGTGCCAGCAGCCAAGCTTTGAGGGGGTGGGACAGCAATCAGCCCCAGCATTTT. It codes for CASSQALRGWDSNQPQHF.

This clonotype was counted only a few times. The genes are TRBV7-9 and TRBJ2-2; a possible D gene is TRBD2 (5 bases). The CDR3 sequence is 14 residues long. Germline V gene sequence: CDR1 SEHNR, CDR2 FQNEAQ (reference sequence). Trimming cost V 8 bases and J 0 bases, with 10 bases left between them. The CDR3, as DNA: TGTGCCAGCCGTAGCGTGTCGAACACCGGGGAGCTGTTTTTT. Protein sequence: CASRSVSNTGELFF.

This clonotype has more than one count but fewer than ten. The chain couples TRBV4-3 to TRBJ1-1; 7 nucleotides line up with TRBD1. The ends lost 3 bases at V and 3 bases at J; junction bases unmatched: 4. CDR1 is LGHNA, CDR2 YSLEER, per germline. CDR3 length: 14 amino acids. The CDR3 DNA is TGCGCCAGCAGCCAGGCCGACAGGGACACTGAAGCTTTCTTT. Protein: CASSQADRDTEAFF.

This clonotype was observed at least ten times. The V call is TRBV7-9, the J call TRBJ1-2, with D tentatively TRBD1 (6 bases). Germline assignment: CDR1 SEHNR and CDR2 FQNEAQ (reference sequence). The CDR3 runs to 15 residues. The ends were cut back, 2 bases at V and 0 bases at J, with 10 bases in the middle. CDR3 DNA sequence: TGTGCCAGCAGCTTAAGGGGACAAACTAACTATGGCTACACCTTC. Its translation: CASSLRGQTNYGYTF.

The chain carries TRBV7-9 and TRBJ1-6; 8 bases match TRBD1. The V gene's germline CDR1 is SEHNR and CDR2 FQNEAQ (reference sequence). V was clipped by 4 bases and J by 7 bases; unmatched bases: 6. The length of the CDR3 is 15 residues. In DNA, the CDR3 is TGTGCCAGCAGCTCAGGGGACAGGCCGAATTCACCCCTCCACTTT. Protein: CASSSGDRPNSPLHF. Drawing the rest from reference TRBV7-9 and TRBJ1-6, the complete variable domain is DTGVSQNPRHKITKRGQNVTFRCDPISEHNRLYWYRQTLGQGPEFLTYFQNEAQLEKSRLLSDRFSAERPKGSFSTLEIQRTEQGDSAMYLCASSSGDRPNSPLHFGNGTRLTVT.

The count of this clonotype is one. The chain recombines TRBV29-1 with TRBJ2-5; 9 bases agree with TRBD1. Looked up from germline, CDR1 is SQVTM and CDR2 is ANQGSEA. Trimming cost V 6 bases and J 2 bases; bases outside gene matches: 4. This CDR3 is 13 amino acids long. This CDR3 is CSVTGTGQETQYF. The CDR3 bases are TGCAGCGTGACCGGGACAGGGCAAGAGACCCAGTACTTC. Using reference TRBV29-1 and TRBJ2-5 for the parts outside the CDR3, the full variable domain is SAVISQKPSRDICQRGTSLTIQCQVDSQVTMMFWYRQQPGQSLTLIATANQGSEATYESGFVIDKFPISRPNLTFSTLTVSNMSPEDSSIYLCSVTGTGQETQYFGPGTRLLVL.

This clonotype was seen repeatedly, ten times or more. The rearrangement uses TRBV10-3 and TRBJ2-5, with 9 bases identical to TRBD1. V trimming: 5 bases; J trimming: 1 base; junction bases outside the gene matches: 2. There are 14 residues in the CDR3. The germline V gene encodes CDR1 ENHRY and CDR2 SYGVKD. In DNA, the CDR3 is TGTGCCATCAGTACGGACAGGGGCCAAGAGACCCAGTACTTC. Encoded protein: CAISTDRGQETQYF.

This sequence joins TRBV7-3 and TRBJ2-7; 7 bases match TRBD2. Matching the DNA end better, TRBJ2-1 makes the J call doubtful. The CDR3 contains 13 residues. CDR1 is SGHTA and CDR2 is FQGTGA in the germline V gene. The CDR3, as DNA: TGTGCCAGCAGCTTAACGAGGGAGGGCGAGCAGTTCTTC. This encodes CASSLTREGEQFF.

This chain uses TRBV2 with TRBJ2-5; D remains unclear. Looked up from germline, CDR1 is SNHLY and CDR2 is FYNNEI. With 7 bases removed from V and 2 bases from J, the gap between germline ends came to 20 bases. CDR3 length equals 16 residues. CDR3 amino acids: CASTVTVAEGQETQYF. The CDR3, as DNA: TGTGCCAGCACCGTCACGGTGGCGGAAGGACAAGAGACCCAGTACTTC.